This TCR beta chain emerged from a study of blood T cell repertoires in COVID-19. Turning to the study itself: Samples taken during acute and convalescent COVID-19 were collected in the United States, Italy and Spain. T cells, B-cell-depleted T cells, or PBMCs provided the cDNA or gDNA that served as material.

Per the study methods: Reference gene primers were amplified, and this amplification served to estimate nucleated cell counts. The data were produced by immunoSEQ multiplex PCR, yet TCRdb's version contains in-frame clones alone and is incomplete. V, J and clone size are those of that table, while D and trimming were read from the DNA. Of 110,000 to 150,000 clones detected, about 87% appear once; the ten largest clones hold around 1.7%. The germline V gene encodes CDR1 LGHNA and CDR2 YNFKEQ. Trimming left V 1 base short and J 10 bases short, with 14 bases between. This CDR3 is built from 15 residues.

The TCR sequence derives from a woman aged 50 to 65 with acute or convalescent COVID-19. This rearrangement joins TRBV4-2 to TRBJ1-6, with D uncertain. The specimen sequenced was peripheral blood. The CDR3 here is CASSQVSGGSSPLHF. The CDR3 coding sequence is TGTGCCAGCAGCCAAGTGTCCGGAGGAAGCTCACCCCTCCACTTT.